The following is a TCR beta chain sequence with its context. No cognate antigen has been identified for it. Per-nucleotide qualities are absent, and no much larger clonotype sits a single base away. This sample stems from a study of persistence of HIV-infected CD4 T cells (dated by TCRdb to about 2020). In terms of the full investigation: CMV- and HIV-1 Gag-responding CD4+ T cells were isolated from ART-treated individuals so that antigen-driven clonal expansion of HIV-1-infected cells could be examined. The clonality of all cells in each sorted population was assessed by TCRbeta sequencing, whereas the clonality of infected cells was assessed by proviral sequencing. For the TCR cluster analysis across participants, about 8 participants were included for CMV and more than five participants for Gag. The median time participants had been on suppressive ART was under 10 years. Peripheral blood samples of up to 180 mL were taken at multiple time points, with the exception of a couple of participants who underwent leukapheresis at a single time point.

Taken with the paper, the label for treatment or condition translates to: suppressive antiretroviral therapy. Lysates of CMV-infected fibroblasts at 10 ug/mL were used to stimulate the cells. Nonresponding CD40L-negative CD69-negative CD45RO-high memory CD4+ T cells were sorted as memory populations depleted of antigen-responding cells. HIV-1-infected adults in whom suppressive ART had been started during chronic infection were enrolled as participants. Participants had undetectable plasma HIV-1 RNA below 50 copies/mL for at least 4 years. To be included, a participant needed positive CMV serology and a CD4+ T cell count above 400 cells/uL. Before stimulation, PBMCs were isolated using density centrifugation and depleted of CD8+ T cells. For approximately 17 hours, CD8-depleted PBMCs were stimulated with anti-CD28/CD49d costimulation, a CD40-blocking antibody, and enfuvirtide, which was added to prevent new infections. Sorting was done on either a Beckman Coulter MoFlo Legacy or an XDP sorter, and propidium iodide was used to exclude dead cells. Genomic DNA was extracted using the QIAamp DNA Mini Kit for samples with more than one million cells and using the Quick-DNA Microprep Kit for all other samples.

Study-wide findings and limitations: The study involved few individuals and tested only a limited range of antigens. A correlation was observed between TCR oligoclonality and proviral oligoclonality within the same sorted populations. Degenerate expanded CDR3beta sequences were enriched in antigen-responding cells, suggesting convergent selection of CD4+ responses to CMV and Gag. Bulk TCR analyses could not be limited to the rare CMV-responding cells that actually contained HIV-1 proviruses. TCRbeta richness in CMV- and Gag-responding cells was significantly lower than in anti-CD3/anti-CD28-responding cells; CMV-responding cells had higher oligoclonality than CD3/CD28-stimulated and Gag-responding cells.

V is reduced by 1 base and J by 4 bases, leaving a spacing of 11 bases between them. The germline V gene (reference sequence) gives CDR1 as MNHEY and CDR2 as SMNVEV. CDR3 length: 14 amino acids, cysteine to phenylalanine. Only the CDR3 portion is preserved as DNA: 42 bases, with reading frame beginning at the first base. The immunoSEQ hsTCRB assay version 4 in survey mode was used to sequence TCRbeta repertoires from genomic DNA. Genomic DNA was diluted to roughly 9.8 ng/uL, using up to roughly 1 ug per sample for TCRbeta sequencing. From the authors' description of their analysis: TCRbeta data were analyzed in ImmunoSeq Analyzer 3.0, with diversity computed on productive nucleotide rearrangements. The improved Chao index was used to estimate lower-bound TCR diversity, and the Gini coefficient was used to estimate clonality using the Immunarch R package. When different nucleotide rearrangements encoded the same CDR3beta amino acid sequence, each rearrangement was treated as a distinct clonotype. Differential abundance analysis found TCRbeta sequences that were significantly enriched in antigen-responding cells compared with anti-CD3/anti-CD28-activated cells. Using predicted peptide-MHC specificity as the basis, GLIPH2 grouped TCRs into clusters, both for each participant individually and for the merged data sets that combined participants. TCRdb re-hosts the immuneACCESS table, in-frame sequences only. Its copies lack some clones; in the studies checked, an unresolved V gene accounts for under half of them, and the cause for the rest is not known. Clone size and the V and J calls come from that table; the DNA yielded D and trimming. This sample comprises about 28,000 clones, roughly three quarters of them detected only once. The leading ten clones occupy 0.7% to 0.95% of the sample.

The sequence was obtained from an adult woman with HIV who was CMV-seropositive. Here the chain combines TRBV27 and TRBJ2-7, with the D gene call left open. Source: CD4+ T cells sorted from PBMCs after roughly 18-hour stimulation, taken from a patient who received antiretroviral therapy. Taken with the paper, the label for cell subset or site translates to: CD40L-CD69- CD45RO-high memory CD4 T cells not responding to CMV lysate. The CDR3 region: CASSLWGRAYEQYF. In nucleotides, the sequence is TGTGCCAGCAGTTTATGGGGTAGGGCTTACGAGCAGTACTTC.